The 29 T cell receptor beta chains reported below all come from one sample, sequenced in a study of blood T cell repertoires in COVID-19. Using immunoSEQ multiplex PCR, the repertoire was profiled, and TCRdb retains in-frame clones only, with some absent. Found here are approximately 53,000 clones, around 76% of them singletons; the top ten hold 20% to 25%. Material: peripheral blood. The source of these receptors is a woman aged 55-70 years with acute or convalescent COVID-19.

This rearrangement joins TRBV4-3 to TRBJ1-1; D possibly corresponds to TRBD1 (6 bases). Germline V gene data show CDR1 as LGHNA and CDR2 as YSLEER. Trimming stripped 5 bases from V and 0 bases from J, with 13 bases between. The CDR3 is 15 amino acids. This chain's CDR3 is CASSVRDTMNTEAFF. Here the CDR3 DNA reads TGCGCCAGCAGCGTTCGGGACACAATGAACACTGAAGCTTTCTTT.

The chain links TRBV12-2 to TRBJ2-2; the table's D call, TRBD1, has no DNA check behind it. TRBV12-2 is a recognized pseudogene. This CDR3 comprises 11 residues. CDR3 region: CASRLDRELFF. For the CDR3, the DNA is TGTGCAAGTCGCTTAGACAGGGAGCTGTTTTTT.

The chain combines TRBV3-1 (or the pseudogene TRBV3-2) with TRBJ2-2, with 9 positions matching TRBD2. V shed 0 bases and J 1 base; nucleotides not matched to a gene: 6. This CDR3 spans 18 amino acids. Germline V lookup: CDR1 LGHDT, CDR2 YNNKEL (reference sequence). The CDR3 DNA follows: TGTGCCAGCAGCCAAGAGGGGCTAGCGGGGTTGAACACCGGGGAGCTGTTTTTT. As protein: CASSQEGLAGLNTGELFF.

The chain joins TRBV6-4 to TRBJ2-5; a weak D match, TRBD1 (6 bases). The CDR3 spans 14 residues. The V end was cut by 10 bases, the J end by 5 bases, with 20 bases between. Germline CDR1 is MRHNA and CDR2 is SNTAGT. The CDR3 nucleotides are TGTGCCAAAATAGCCTCAGGGGTTTTGGAGACCCAGTACTTC. This gives the protein CAKIASGVLETQYF.

Judged by abundance, this clone is large (0.1 to 1%). V usage is TRBV24-1 and J usage is TRBJ1-5; D not resolved. Germline V gene sequence: CDR1 KGHDR, CDR2 SFDVKD. The CDR3 covers 16 residues. V was shortened by 0 bases and J by 0 bases, with 8 bases between the two germline ends. In nucleotides, the CDR3 is TGTGCCACCAGTGATTTGCTCCTAGATAGCAATCAGCCCCAGCATTTT. Its protein product is CATSDLLLDSNQPQHF.

The chain is built from TRBV13 and TRBJ2-7; TRBD1 aligns across 7 bases. V lost 3 bases and J lost 5; bases outside the gene matches: 1. Germline V gene lookup returns CDR1 PRHDT and CDR2 FYEKMQ (reference sequence). The CDR3 is 12 residues long. In nucleotides, the CDR3 is TGTGCCAGCAGCTTCGACAGGGACGAGCAGTACTTC. Residues: CASSFDRDEQYF.

The V and J genes are TRBV14 and TRBJ1-3, with 8 bases fitting TRBD1. Germline trimming cut 6 bases from V and 0 bases from J; bases unmatched to any gene: 1. CDR1 and CDR2 (germline): SGHDN, FVKESK. The CDR3 spans 14 residues. CDR3 loop: CASRGQASGNTIYF. CDR3 bases: TGTGCCAGCAGGGGACAGGCCTCTGGAAACACCATATATTTT. Supplemented by reference TRBV14 and TRBJ1-3, the full variable domain reads EAGVTQFPSHSVIEKGQTVTLRCDPISGHDNLYWYRRVMGKEIKFLLHFVKESKQDESGMPNNRFLAERTGGTYSTLKVQPAELEDSGVYFCASRGQASGNTIYFGEGSWLTVV.

This chain connects TRBV14 to TRBJ1-3, with a tentative D call TRBD1 (5 bases). This CDR3 contains 17 residues. V lost 4 bases and J 0 bases, leaving 16 bases between the germline ends. Germline CDR1 reads SGHDN; CDR2 reads FVKESK. CDR3 nucleotides: TGTGCCAGCAGCCCGAACCTCAGGGTAACCTCTGGAAACACCATATATTTT. The encoded protein is CASSPNLRVTSGNTIYF. Full variable domain (outside the CDR3, taken from reference TRBV14 and TRBJ1-3): EAGVTQFPSHSVIEKGQTVTLRCDPISGHDNLYWYRRVMGKEIKFLLHFVKESKQDESGMPNNRFLAERTGGTYSTLKVQPAELEDSGVYFCASSPNLRVTSGNTIYFGEGSWLTVV.

This chain uses TRBV7-3 with TRBJ1-1; D is possibly TRBD1 (6 bases). CDR3 size: 15 residues. The V end lost 1 base, the J end lost 8 bases, and 17 bases lay between the germline ends. Germline lookup yields CDR1 SGHTA and CDR2 FQGTGA. The CDR3 bases are TGTGCCAGCAGCTTAATGGACGACAGGTCCGGCGAAGCTTTCTTT. Translation gives CASSLMDDRSGEAFF.

J is TRBJ1-3 and V is TRBV2; D gene ambiguous. Germline V lookup: CDR1 SNHLY, CDR2 FYNNEI. V was trimmed by 1 base and J by 1 base, leaving 5 bases between them. The CDR3 extends over 14 amino acids. The CDR3 spells CASSEDKSGNTIYF. The CDR3 DNA is TGTGCCAGCAGTGAAGACAAGTCTGGAAACACCATATATTTT.

J is TRBJ1-6 and V is TRBV30; 8 bases align to TRBD1. Germline V gene data show CDR1 as GTSNPN and CDR2 as SVGIG (reference sequence). V gave up 2 bases and J gave up 9 bases; unmatched junction bases: 12. CDR3 length: 16 residues. In nucleotides, the CDR3 is TGTGCCTGGAGTCCCGGACAGGGAGACGGAAGTTCACCCCTCCACTTT. It codes for CAWSPGQGDGSSPLHF.

The rearrangement uses TRBV9 and TRBJ2-7; TRBD2 matches 10 bases. CDR1 is SGDLS and CDR2 is YYNGEE in the germline V gene. The CDR3 extends over 16 amino acids. J lost 3 bases, V lost 3 bases, and 9 bases had no gene match. The CDR3 DNA reads as TGTGCCAGCAGCGACCCCCTAGCGGGGGCCGACTACGAGCAGTACTTC. This gives the protein CASSDPLAGADYEQYF.

The J gene is TRBJ2-1, the V gene TRBV7-9, with D hard to call. CDR3 length: 13 residues. In germline, CDR1 is SEHNR, CDR2 FQNEAQ (reference sequence). Trimming took 5 bases from V and 4 from J, leaving 9 bases between them. CDR3 amino acids: CASSPPRYNEQFF. The CDR3 nucleotides are TGTGCCAGCAGCCCCCCCAGATACAATGAGCAGTTCTTC.

The rearrangement links TRBV4-3 to TRBJ1-2; 7 bases fit TRBD1. This CDR3 has 15 amino acids. Per the germline V gene, CDR1 is LGHNA and CDR2 is YSLEER. The ends lost 3 bases at V and 4 bases at J; junction bases unmatched: 8. In DNA, the CDR3 is TGCGCCAGCAGCCAGACGGGACAGCTAAGCTATGGCTACACCTTC. It is translated as CASSQTGQLSYGYTF.

This chain uses TRBV25-1 with TRBJ1-1; TRBD1 matches at 8 bases. Trimming cost V 8 bases and J 0 bases; bases outside gene matches: 8. The CDR3 contains 15 residues. The germline V gene encodes CDR1 MGHDK and CDR2 SYGVNS. Here the CDR3 reads CASEKRTGLNTEAFF. CDR3 bases: TGTGCCAGCGAGAAAAGGACAGGGTTGAACACTGAAGCTTTCTTT.

J is TRBJ1-2 and V is TRBV19; possibly TRBD1 for D (5 bases). This CDR3 region has 13 residues. V shed 9 bases and J shed 4 bases, with 15 bases lying between them. The germline CDR1 and CDR2 sequences are LNHDA and SQIVND (reference sequence). In nucleotides, the CDR3 is TGTGCCAGCGCCGGGGACTTCTCCTATGGCTACACCTTC. This gives the protein CASAGDFSYGYTF.

This clone was picked up one time. The V gene is TRBV5-8, the J gene TRBJ1-1; TRBD1 matches 8 bases. The germline V gene has CDR1 SGHTS and CDR2 YDEGEE. V trimming: 4 bases; J trimming: 0 bases; junction bases outside the gene matches: 5. The CDR3 length is 15 residues. For the CDR3, the DNA is TGTGCCAGCAGCGGGGGACAGGTTATGAACACTGAAGCTTTCTTT. This codes for CASSGGQVMNTEAFF.

This clone appeared once. The chain couples TRBV6-1 to TRBJ1-2; 9 bases map to TRBD1. This CDR3 contains 15 residues. CDR1 is MNHNS, CDR2 SASEGT, per germline. J gave up 4 bases and V 0 bases, and 3 bases lay outside the gene matches. In DNA, the CDR3 is TGTGCCAGCAGTGAAGCGACAGGGGGGGCCTATGGCTACACCTTC. It encodes CASSEATGGAYGYTF.

The chain carries TRBV5-6 and TRBJ1-6, with 9 nucleotides matching TRBD1. The CDR3 length is 17 residues. With V trimmed by 2 bases and J by 6 bases, 9 bases remained unmatched. Germline CDR1 is SGHDT and CDR2 is YYEEEE. As DNA, the CDR3 is TGTGCCAGCAGCTTAACCGGGACAGGGTATTCTAATTCACCCCTCCACTTT. This gives the protein CASSLTGTGYSNSPLHF.

This rearrangement joins TRBV6-4 to TRBJ2-3; D possibly corresponds to TRBD2 (6 bases). Trimming removed 2 bases from V and 0 bases from J, with 6 bases in between. This CDR3 region has 14 residues. CDR1 and CDR2 from the germline V gene are MRHNA and SNTAGT. Here the CDR3 reads CASSDGTSTDTQYF. The CDR3, as DNA: TGTGCCAGCAGTGACGGGACTAGCACAGATACGCAGTATTTT.

CDR3 nucleotides: TGTGCCAGCAGGTTTGCTAGCGGGGGGGCAAGGGATGAGCAGTTCTTC. This sequence encodes CASRFASGGARDEQFF. This chain connects TRBV7-2 to TRBJ2-1, with TRBD2 identical over 12 bases. The ends lost 6 bases at V and 8 bases at J; junction bases unmatched: 11. Germline-derived CDR1 and CDR2 are SGHTA and FQGNSA. This CDR3 region has 16 residues.

J is TRBJ2-7 and V is TRBV7-6; D uncertain. The CDR3 spans 13 residues. Germline V gene lookup returns CDR1 SGHVS and CDR2 FNYEAQ. V lost 0 bases, J lost 1 base, and 4 bases lay in between. In DNA, the CDR3 is TGTGCCAGCAGCTTAGCCAGGTCCTACGAGCAGTACTTC. It is translated as CASSLARSYEQYF.

The J gene is TRBJ1-1, the V gene TRBV4-1; the D gene is possibly TRBD1 (5 bases). In germline, CDR1 is MGHRA, CDR2 YSYEKL. The length of the CDR3 is 13 residues. With 1 base removed from V and 10 bases from J, the gap between germline ends came to 13 bases. Here the CDR3 DNA reads TGCGCCAGCAGCCAAGGGGGCAGCTCCGGAGCTTTCTTT. Protein sequence: CASSQGGSSGAFF.

The sample holds one count of this clone. The J gene is TRBJ1-1, the V gene TRBV19; D ambiguous. V lost 3 bases, J lost 6 bases, and 17 bases lay in between. This CDR3 has 15 amino acids. Germline loops: CDR1 LNHDA, CDR2 SQIVND (reference sequence). The chain's CDR3 is CASSMLQRQVPEAFF. Here the CDR3 DNA reads TGTGCCAGTAGTATGCTCCAGCGGCAGGTTCCTGAAGCTTTCTTT.

This clone came up once. V is TRBV4-2 and J is TRBJ1-4; 9 nucleotides match TRBD1. This CDR3 comprises 17 residues. Germline assignment: CDR1 LGHNA and CDR2 YNFKEQ. J lost 2 bases, V lost 2 bases, and 6 bases had no gene match. Written as DNA, the CDR3 is TGTGCCAGCAGCCAACCGGGACAGGGAAGGACTAATGAAAAACTGTTTTTT. Protein sequence: CASSQPGQGRTNEKLFF.

This chain joins TRBV27 and TRBJ1-1; 9 bases match TRBD1. The CDR3 has 14 residues. Germline V gene data show CDR1 as MNHEY and CDR2 as SMNVEV (reference sequence). Trimming removed 0 bases from V and 8 bases from J; junction bases left unmatched: 4. In nucleotides, the CDR3 is TGTGCCAGCAGTTTATCGAGGGACAGGGACGAAGCTTTCTTT. This sequence encodes CASSLSRDRDEAFF.

V usage is TRBV7-6 and J usage is TRBJ2-3, with 14 positions matching TRBD2. This CDR3 is 16 amino acids long. Germline V gene data show CDR1 as SGHVS and CDR2 as FNYEAQ. V was pared by 5 bases and J by 4 bases, with 5 bases of the junction left unmatched. The CDR3 loop is CASSTGLAGVSDTQYF. The CDR3 DNA follows: TGTGCCAGCAGCACGGGACTAGCGGGGGTTTCAGATACGCAGTATTTT. The complete variable domain, with remaining parts taken from reference TRBV7-6 and TRBJ2-3, reads GAGVSQSPRYKVTKRGQDVALRCDPISGHVSLYWYRQALGQGPEFLTYFNYEAQQDKSGLPNDRFSAERPEGSISTLTIQRTEQRDSAMYRCASSTGLAGVSDTQYFGPGTRLTVL.

This clone came up a few times. The rearrangement uses TRBV4-1 and TRBJ1-3; possible D gene TRBD1, 5 bases. Germline V gene data show CDR1 as MGHRA and CDR2 as YSYEKL. The V and J ends lost 0 bases and 0 bases respectively, with 9 bases between them. This CDR3 contains 16 residues. The DNA for the CDR3 is TGCGCCAGCAGCCAAGATTCAGGGCTCTCTGGAAACACCATATATTTT. This gives the protein CASSQDSGLSGNTIYF.

The rearrangement joins TRBV4-1 to TRBJ2-7; perhaps TRBD1 as D (6 bases). The CDR3 has 13 residues. V gave up 2 bases and J gave up 4 bases, with 9 bases separating them. CDR1 MGHRA and CDR2 YSYEKL come from the germline V gene. CDR3 in DNA: TGCGCCAGCAGCCAATTGACAGGATACGAGCAGTACTTC. Amino acids: CASSQLTGYEQYF.